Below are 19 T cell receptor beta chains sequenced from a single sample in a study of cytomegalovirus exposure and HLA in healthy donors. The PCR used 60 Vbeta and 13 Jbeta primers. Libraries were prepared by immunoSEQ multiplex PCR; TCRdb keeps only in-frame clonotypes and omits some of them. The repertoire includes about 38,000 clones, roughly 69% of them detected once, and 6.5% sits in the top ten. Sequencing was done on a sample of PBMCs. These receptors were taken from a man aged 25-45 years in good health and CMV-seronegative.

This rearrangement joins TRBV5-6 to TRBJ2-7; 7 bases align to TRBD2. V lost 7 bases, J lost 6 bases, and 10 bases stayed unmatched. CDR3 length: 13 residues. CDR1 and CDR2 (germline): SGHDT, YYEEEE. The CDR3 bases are TGTGCCAGCTTGTTTCGGCGGGGGACCGAGCAGTACTTC. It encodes CASLFRRGTEQYF.

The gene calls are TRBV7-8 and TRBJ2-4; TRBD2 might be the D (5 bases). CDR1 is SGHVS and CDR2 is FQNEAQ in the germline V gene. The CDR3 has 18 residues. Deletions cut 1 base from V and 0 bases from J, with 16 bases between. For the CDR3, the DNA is TGTGCCAGCAGCTTAGAGGCGGGCCAGCTACTAGCCAAAAACATTCAGTACTTC. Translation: CASSLEAGQLLAKNIQYF.

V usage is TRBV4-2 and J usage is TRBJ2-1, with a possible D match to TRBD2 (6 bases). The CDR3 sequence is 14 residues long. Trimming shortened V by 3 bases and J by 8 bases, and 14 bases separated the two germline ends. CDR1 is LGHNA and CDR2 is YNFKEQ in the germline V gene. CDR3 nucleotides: TGTGCCAGCAGCCATACCGCGGGGAACGATGAGCAGTTCTTC. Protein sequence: CASSHTAGNDEQFF.

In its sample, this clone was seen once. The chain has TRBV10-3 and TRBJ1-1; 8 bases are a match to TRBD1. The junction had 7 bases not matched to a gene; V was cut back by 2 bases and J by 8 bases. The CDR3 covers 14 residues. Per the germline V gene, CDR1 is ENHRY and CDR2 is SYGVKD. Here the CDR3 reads CAISEQNRGTEAFF. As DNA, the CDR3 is TGTGCCATCAGTGAGCAGAACAGGGGGACCGAAGCTTTCTTT.

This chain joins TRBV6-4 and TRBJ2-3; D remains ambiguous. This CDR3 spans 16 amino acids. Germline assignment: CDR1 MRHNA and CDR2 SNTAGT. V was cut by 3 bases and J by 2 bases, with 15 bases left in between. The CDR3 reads CASSESETQYTDTQYF. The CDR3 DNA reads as TGTGCCAGCAGTGAATCTGAGACTCAATACACAGATACGCAGTATTTT.

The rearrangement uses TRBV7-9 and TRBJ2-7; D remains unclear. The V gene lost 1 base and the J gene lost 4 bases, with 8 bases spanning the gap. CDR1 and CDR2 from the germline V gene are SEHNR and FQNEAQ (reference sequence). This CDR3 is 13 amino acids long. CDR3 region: CASSLVSRYEQYF. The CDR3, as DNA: TGTGCCAGCAGCTTAGTGTCGCGATACGAGCAGTACTTC.

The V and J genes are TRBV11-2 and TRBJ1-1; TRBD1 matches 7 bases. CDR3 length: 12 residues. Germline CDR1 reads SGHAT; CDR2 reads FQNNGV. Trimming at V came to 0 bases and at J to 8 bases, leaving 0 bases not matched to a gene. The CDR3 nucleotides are TGTGCCAGCAGCTTAGACAGGGGGGAAGCTTTCTTT. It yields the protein CASSLDRGEAFF.

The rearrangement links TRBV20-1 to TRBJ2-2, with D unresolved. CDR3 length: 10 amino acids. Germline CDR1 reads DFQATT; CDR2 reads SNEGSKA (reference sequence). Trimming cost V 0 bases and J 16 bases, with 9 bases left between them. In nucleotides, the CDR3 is TGCAGTGCTAGAGACCCAGAGGAGTTTTTT. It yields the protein CSARDPEEFF.

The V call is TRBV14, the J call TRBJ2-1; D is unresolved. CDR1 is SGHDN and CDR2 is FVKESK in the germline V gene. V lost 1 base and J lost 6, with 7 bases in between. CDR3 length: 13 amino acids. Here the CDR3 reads CASSQGAINEQFF. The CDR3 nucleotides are TGTGCCAGCAGCCAAGGAGCAATCAATGAGCAGTTCTTC. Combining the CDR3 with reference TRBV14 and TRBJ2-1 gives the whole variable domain EAGVTQFPSHSVIEKGQTVTLRCDPISGHDNLYWYRRVMGKEIKFLLHFVKESKQDESGMPNNRFLAERTGGTYSTLKVQPAELEDSGVYFCASSQGAINEQFFGPGTRLTVL.

The CDR3 bases are TGTGCCACCAGCAGAAAGCCGGGGGAGCAGTACTTC. This gives the protein CATSRKPGEQYF. The V call is TRBV15, the J call TRBJ2-7; tentative D call: TRBD2 (5 bases). V gave up 2 bases and J gave up 7 bases, with 9 bases separating them. The CDR3 length is 12 residues. Germline V lookup: CDR1 LNHNV, CDR2 YYDKDF (reference sequence).

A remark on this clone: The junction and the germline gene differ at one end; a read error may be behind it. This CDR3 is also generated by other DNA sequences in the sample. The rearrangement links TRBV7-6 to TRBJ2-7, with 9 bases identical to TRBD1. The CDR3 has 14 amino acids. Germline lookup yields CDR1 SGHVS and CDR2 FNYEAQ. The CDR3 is CASSYIGQGYEQYF. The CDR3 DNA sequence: TGCGCCAGCAGCTATATTGGACAGGGGTACGAGCAGTACTTC.

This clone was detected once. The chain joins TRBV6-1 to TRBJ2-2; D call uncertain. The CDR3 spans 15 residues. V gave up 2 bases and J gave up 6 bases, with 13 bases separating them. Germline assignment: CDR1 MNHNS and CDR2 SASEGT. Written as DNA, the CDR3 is TGTGCCAGCAGTGAACCCCCCCCAGTGGCCGGGGAGCTGTTTTTT. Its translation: CASSEPPPVAGELFF.

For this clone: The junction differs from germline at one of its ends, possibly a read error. The CDR3 spells CASSLGDSLQTQYF. The CDR3 bases are TGTGCTAGCAGCTTGGGTGACAGTTTACAGACCCAGTACTTC. The chain recombines TRBV7-7 with TRBJ2-5; the D gene is possibly TRBD1 (5 bases). CDR1 and CDR2 from the germline V gene are SSHAT and FNYEAQ (reference sequence). CDR3 length: 14 residues.

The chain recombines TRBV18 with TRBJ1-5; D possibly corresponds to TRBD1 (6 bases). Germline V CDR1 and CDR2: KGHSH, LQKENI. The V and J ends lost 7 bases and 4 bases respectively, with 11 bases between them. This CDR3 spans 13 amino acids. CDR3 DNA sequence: TGTGCCAGCTTACAGGGAGTGAATCAGCCCCAGCATTTT. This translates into CASLQGVNQPQHF.

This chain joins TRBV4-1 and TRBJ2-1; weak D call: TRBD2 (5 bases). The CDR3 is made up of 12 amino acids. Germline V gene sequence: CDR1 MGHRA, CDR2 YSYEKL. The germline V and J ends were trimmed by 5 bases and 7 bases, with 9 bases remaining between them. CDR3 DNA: TGCGCCAGCAGCGAAAGGAGGAATGAGCAGTTCTTC. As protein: CASSERRNEQFF.

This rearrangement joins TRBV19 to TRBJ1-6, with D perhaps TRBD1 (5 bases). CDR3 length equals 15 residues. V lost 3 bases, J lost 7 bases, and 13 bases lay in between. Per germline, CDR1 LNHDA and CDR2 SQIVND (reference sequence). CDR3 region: CASSIRQGRNSPLHF. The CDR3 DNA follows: TGTGCCAGTAGTATTCGGCAGGGTCGGAATTCACCCCTCCACTTT. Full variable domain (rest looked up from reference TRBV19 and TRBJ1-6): DGGITQSPKYLFRKEGQNVTLSCEQNLNHDAMYWYRQDPGQGLRLIYYSQIVNDFQKGDIAEGYSVSREKKESFPLTVTSAQKNPTAFYLCASSIRQGRNSPLHFGNGTRLTVT.

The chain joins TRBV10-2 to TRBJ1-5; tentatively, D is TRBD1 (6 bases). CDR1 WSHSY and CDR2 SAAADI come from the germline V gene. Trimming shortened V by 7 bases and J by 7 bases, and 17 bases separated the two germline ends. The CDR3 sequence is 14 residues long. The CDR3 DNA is TGCGCCAGCAACGAAGCAGGGGCCCGGCAGCCCCAGCATTTT. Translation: CASNEAGARQPQHF.

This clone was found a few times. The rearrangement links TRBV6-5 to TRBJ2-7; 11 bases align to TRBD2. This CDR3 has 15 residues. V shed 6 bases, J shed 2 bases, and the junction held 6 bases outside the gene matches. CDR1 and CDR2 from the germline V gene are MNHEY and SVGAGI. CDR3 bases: TGTGCCAGCAGCCCCACTAGCGGGGGCCCCTACGAGCAGTACTTC. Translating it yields CASSPTSGGPYEQYF.

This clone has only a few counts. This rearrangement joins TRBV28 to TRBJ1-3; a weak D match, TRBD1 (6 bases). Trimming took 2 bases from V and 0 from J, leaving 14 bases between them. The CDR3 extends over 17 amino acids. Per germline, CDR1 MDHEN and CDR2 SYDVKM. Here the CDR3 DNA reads TGTGCCAGCAGTTTAGCACAGGGTCTTCTCTCTGGAAACACCATATATTTT. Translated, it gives CASSLAQGLLSGNTIYF.